The next 21 T cell receptor beta chains were all read from a single sample in a study of neurological immune-mediated disorders. MiXCR, applied by TCRdb to the 5' RACE reads, yields one record per CDR3 protein. The table lists fewer than 55,000 distinct CDR3 sequences, approximately 11% of them singletons. Specified time point: longitudinal time-point 3. Sequencing was performed on PBMCs. The origin of the receptors is a male donor with HTLV-1-associated myelopathy (HAM/TSP).

At least ten counts were recorded for this clonotype. This chain joins TRBV7-2 and TRBJ2-3; D may correspond to TRBD1 or TRBD2 (6 bases each). Germline values: CDR1 SGHTA, CDR2 FQGNSA. CDR3 length equals 15 residues. Trimming took 7 bases from V and 2 from J, leaving 16 bases between them. The CDR3 is CASTVARGVTDTQYF. CDR3 nucleotide sequence: TGTGCCAGCACCGTCGCAAGGGGGGTCACAGATACGCAGTATTTT.

V usage is TRBV28 and J usage is TRBJ1-3, with D perhaps TRBD1 (5 bases). The CDR3 is 14 residues long. Trimming removed 6 bases at V and 9 bases at J, with 18 bases between. Germline loops: CDR1 MDHEN, CDR2 SYDVKM. CDR3 in DNA: TGTGCCAGCAGCCCGGCAGGCGGGGGATGCACCATATATTTT. Amino acid sequence: CASSPAGGGCTIYF.

Note on this clonotype: A much larger clone lies a single base off, so this may be a read error. The chain combines TRBV7-9 with TRBJ2-7; D call uncertain. CDR3 length: 13 residues. The germline CDR1 and CDR2 sequences are SEHNR and FQNEAQ (reference sequence). The V end was cut by 5 bases, the J end by 4 bases, with 12 bases between. The chain's CDR3 is CASSRSGVYEQYF. CDR3 sequence (DNA): TGTGCCAGCAGCCGTTCTGGGGTGTACGAGCAGTACTTC.

This clonotype was seen a few times. This rearrangement joins TRBV20-1 to TRBJ2-7, with 15 nucleotides matching TRBD2. Trimming cost V 4 bases and J 3 bases; bases outside gene matches: 7. This CDR3 is 16 amino acids long. Germline CDR1 is DFQATT and CDR2 is SNEGSKA (reference sequence). DNA for the CDR3: TGCAGTGCTACCGGGACTAGCGGGGGGACACTCTACGAGCAGTACTTC. This encodes CSATGTSGGTLYEQYF.

This clonotype was found many times. The rearrangement links TRBV12-3 or TRBV12-4 to TRBJ2-1; TRBD2 matches 7 bases. V lost 6 bases, J lost 9 bases, and 11 bases stayed unmatched. CDR3 length: 14 residues. The CDR3 DNA follows: TGTGCCAGCAGAGCAGCGGGGCGTGGGGGTGAGCAGTTCTTC. The encoded protein is CASRAAGRGGEQFF.

This clonotype was seen repeatedly, ten times or more. The chain links TRBV7-2 to TRBJ2-1; 8 nucleotides align to TRBD2. V dropped 1 base and J dropped 3; count of bases not matched to a gene: 2. This CDR3 contains 15 residues. CDR1 and CDR2 from the germline V gene are SGHTA and FQGNSA. The CDR3 region is CASSLVAGGYNEQFF. The DNA of the CDR3 is TGTGCCAGCAGCTTAGTCGCGGGGGGCTACAATGAGCAGTTCTTC.

Ten or more counts support this clonotype. The chain is built from TRBV5-1 and TRBJ1-2; D uncertain. The CDR3 spans 15 residues. Germline V CDR1 and CDR2: SGHRS, YFSETQ. Deletions cut 4 bases from V and 3 bases from J, with 16 bases between. This CDR3 reads CASSPGGNLDYGYTF. The DNA of the CDR3 is TGCGCCAGCAGCCCCGGAGGAAATCTGGACTATGGCTACACCTTC.

This clonotype occurred many times. This chain uses TRBV6-5 with TRBJ1-5; TRBD1 matches 12 bases. From germline, CDR1 is MNHEY and CDR2 SVGAGI. The CDR3 loop spans 15 amino acids. After removal of 6 bases from V and 7 bases from J, the junction contained 7 bases not matched to a gene. The CDR3 loop reads CASRPGTGGVQPQHF. The CDR3 DNA follows: TGTGCCAGCAGACCCGGGACAGGGGGCGTACAGCCCCAGCATTTT.

V and J are TRBV5-5 and TRBJ2-5; D is unresolved. With 7 bases removed from V and 10 bases from J, the gap between germline ends came to 17 bases. Germline CDR1 and CDR2: SGHKS and YYEKEE (reference sequence). The CDR3 runs to 12 residues. The CDR3 DNA is TGTGCCAGCTCGATACTTGCGTATGACCAGTACTTC. Encoded protein: CASSILAYDQYF.

This clonotype appeared many times. The V call is TRBV7-9, the J call TRBJ1-3; TRBD1 is a possible D gene (5 bases). Germline V gene data show CDR1 as SEHNR and CDR2 as FQNEAQ (reference sequence). Trimming shortened V by 6 bases and J by 2 bases, and 14 bases separated the two germline ends. The length of the CDR3 is 15 residues. DNA of the CDR3: TGTGCCAGCAGTTCCCCGGGACCGCCTGGAAACACCATATATTTT. Residues: CASSSPGPPGNTIYF.

This clonotype was observed many times. The rearrangement uses TRBV10-3 and TRBJ1-5, with TRBD1 matching 9 bases. Germline V gene sequence: CDR1 ENHRY, CDR2 SYGVKD. The trim removed 4 bases at V and 5 bases at J, leaving 9 bases unmatched. The CDR3 is made up of 16 amino acids. CDR3 bases: TGTGCCATCAGTGCCGGGAGGGGACAGGGTGATCAGCCCCAGCATTTT. It codes for CAISAGRGQGDQPQHF.

At least ten counts were recorded for this clonotype. The rearrangement joins TRBV20-1 to TRBJ1-2, with 7 nucleotides matching TRBD1. The CDR3 covers 15 residues. The germline V gene has CDR1 DFQATT and CDR2 SNEGSKA (reference sequence). V trimming: 2 bases; J trimming: 8 bases; junction bases outside the gene matches: 14. This chain's CDR3 is CSARLDRALAKGYTF. In nucleotides, the CDR3 is TGCAGTGCTAGACTCGACAGGGCCCTTGCTAAGGGCTACACCTTC.

This clonotype was recorded at least ten times. The J gene is TRBJ2-7, the V gene TRBV7-9; D assignment may be TRBD1 or TRBD2 (5 bases each). Germline assignment: CDR1 SEHNR and CDR2 FQNEAQ (reference sequence). Trimming shortened V by 6 bases and J by 0 bases, and 15 bases separated the two germline ends. The CDR3 spans 15 residues. The CDR3 nucleotides are TGTGCCAGCAGGTGGGACCAGGACGGCTCCTACGAGCAGTACTTC. This codes for CASRWDQDGSYEQYF.

This clonotype appeared many times. J is TRBJ1-1 and V is TRBV20-1; a weak D match, TRBD1 (6 bases). V was clipped by 8 bases and J by 8 bases, with 24 bases between them. The germline CDR1 and CDR2 sequences are DFQATT and SNEGSKA (reference sequence). This CDR3 comprises 14 residues. The CDR3 DNA is TGCAGTACCATACGTACTGGGGGCGTTCGGGAAGCTTTCTTT. This translates into CSTIRTGGVREAFF.

This clonotype has ten or more counts. The chain is built from TRBV7-9 and TRBJ2-5, with TRBD2 matching 7 bases. The CDR3 sequence is 15 residues long. With V trimmed by 5 bases and J by 5 bases, 11 bases remained unmatched. Germline CDR1 is SEHNR and CDR2 is FQNEAQ (reference sequence). CDR3 in amino acids: CASSRRGDLWETQYF. The CDR3 nucleotides read TGTGCCAGCAGCCGACGGGGGGACCTGTGGGAGACCCAGTACTTC. Based on the CDR3 plus reference TRBV7-9 and TRBJ2-5, the full variable domain is DTGVSQNPRHKITKRGQNVTFRCDPISEHNRLYWYRQTLGQGPEFLTYFQNEAQLEKSRLLSDRFSAERPKGSFSTLEIQRTEQGDSAMYLCASSRRGDLWETQYFGPGTRLLVL.

This clonotype was seen many times. The rearrangement links TRBV5-1 to TRBJ1-2; possibly TRBD1 for D (6 bases). The ends were cut back, 0 bases at V and 8 bases at J, with 11 bases in the middle. From germline, CDR1 is SGHRS and CDR2 YFSETQ. This CDR3 region has 13 residues. As DNA, the CDR3 is TGCGCCAGCAGCTTGGCTCGGACAGAGGGCTACACCTTC. Its protein product is CASSLARTEGYTF.

This clonotype came up many times. J is TRBJ2-3 and V is TRBV11-2, with 10 bases identical to TRBD2. CDR3 length: 16 amino acids. Germline CDR1 SGHAT, CDR2 FQNNGV. V gave up 2 bases and J gave up 2 bases; unmatched junction bases: 4. Here the CDR3 reads CASSLLAGEPTDTQYF. CDR3 bases: TGTGCCAGCAGCTTACTAGCGGGGGAACCCACAGATACGCAGTATTTT.

The sample holds many counts of this clonotype. J is TRBJ1-5 and V is TRBV28; D unresolved. V was clipped by 5 bases and J by 0 bases, with 8 bases between them. The CDR3 has 14 residues. Germline loops: CDR1 MDHEN, CDR2 SYDVKM. The CDR3 spells CASSTDYSNQPQHF. CDR3 bases: TGTGCCAGCAGTACAGATTATAGCAATCAGCCCCAGCATTTT.

This clonotype was detected ten times or more. The chain links TRBV7-2 to TRBJ1-1; TRBD1 is a possible D gene (6 bases). V dropped 5 bases and J dropped 4 bases, with 17 bases sitting between them. The germline CDR1 and CDR2 sequences are SGHTA and FQGNSA. The CDR3 runs 15 residues. The chain's CDR3 is CASSPSWGQGTEAFF. Here the CDR3 DNA reads TGTGCCAGCAGCCCATCGTGGGGGCAGGGCACTGAAGCTTTCTTT.

This clonotype appeared many times. The chain carries TRBV7-9 and TRBJ1-1; weak D call: TRBD1 (6 bases). The germline V and J ends were trimmed by 5 bases and 7 bases, with 14 bases remaining between them. This CDR3 region has 13 residues. Germline V gene data show CDR1 as SEHNR and CDR2 as FQNEAQ (reference sequence). The CDR3 nucleotides are TGTGCCAGCAGCACGAGACAGGCGGATGAAGCTTTCTTT. It is translated as CASSTRQADEAFF.

This clonotype was counted ten times or more. The rearrangement joins TRBV5-1 to TRBJ2-7; D is possibly TRBD2 (6 bases). Germline-derived CDR1 and CDR2 are SGHRS and YFSETQ. The CDR3 is made up of 14 amino acids. Trimming left V 0 bases short and J 5 bases short, with 12 bases between. DNA for the CDR3: TGCGCCAGCAGCTTGGATGGGGGGACCAACGAGCAGTACTTC. Amino acids: CASSLDGGTNEQYF.